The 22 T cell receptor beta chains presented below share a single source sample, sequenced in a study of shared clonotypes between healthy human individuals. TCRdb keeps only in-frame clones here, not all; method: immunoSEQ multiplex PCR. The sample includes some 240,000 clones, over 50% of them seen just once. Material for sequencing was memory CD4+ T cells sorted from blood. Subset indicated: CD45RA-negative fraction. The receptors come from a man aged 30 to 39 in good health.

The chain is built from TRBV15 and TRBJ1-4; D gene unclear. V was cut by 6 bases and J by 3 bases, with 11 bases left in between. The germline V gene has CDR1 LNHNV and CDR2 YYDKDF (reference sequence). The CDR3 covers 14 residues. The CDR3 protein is CATSFRLANEKLFF. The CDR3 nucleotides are TGTGCCACCAGTTTCCGGCTAGCTAATGAAAAACTGTTTTTT.

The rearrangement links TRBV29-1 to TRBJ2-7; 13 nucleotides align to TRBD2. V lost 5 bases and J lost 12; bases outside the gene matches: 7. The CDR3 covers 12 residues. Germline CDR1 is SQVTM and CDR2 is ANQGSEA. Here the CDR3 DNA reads TGCAGCGTTCGGACTAGCGGGAGATCTCTGTACTTC. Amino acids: CSVRTSGRSLYF.

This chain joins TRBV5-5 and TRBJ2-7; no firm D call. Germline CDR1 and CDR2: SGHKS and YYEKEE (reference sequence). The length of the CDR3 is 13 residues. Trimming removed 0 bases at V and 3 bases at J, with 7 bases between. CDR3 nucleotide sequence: TGTGCCAGCAGCTTGGTCGGCGGCTACGAGCAGTACTTC. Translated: CASSLVGGYEQYF. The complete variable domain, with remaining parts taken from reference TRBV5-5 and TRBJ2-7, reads DAGVTQSPTHLIKTRGQQVTLRCSPISGHKSVSWYQQVLGQGPQFIFQYYEKEERGRGNFPDRFSARQFPNYSSELNVNALLLGDSALYLCASSLVGGYEQYFGPGTRLTVT.

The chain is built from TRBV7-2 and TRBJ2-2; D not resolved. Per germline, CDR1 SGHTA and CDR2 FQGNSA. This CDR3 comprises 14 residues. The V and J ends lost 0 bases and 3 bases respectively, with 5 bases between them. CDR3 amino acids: CASSLAQYTGELFF. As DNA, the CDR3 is TGTGCCAGCAGCTTAGCGCAATACACCGGGGAGCTGTTTTTT.

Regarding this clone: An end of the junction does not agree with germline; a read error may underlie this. The CDR3 DNA is TGTGCTAGCAGCTTAGGGCCTAGCGATAACAATGAGCAGTTCTTC. It encodes CASSLGPSDNNEQFF. J is TRBJ2-1 and V is TRBV7-7; tentatively, D is TRBD2 (6 bases). This CDR3 has 15 amino acids. Per the germline V gene, CDR1 is SSHAT and CDR2 is FNYEAQ (reference sequence).

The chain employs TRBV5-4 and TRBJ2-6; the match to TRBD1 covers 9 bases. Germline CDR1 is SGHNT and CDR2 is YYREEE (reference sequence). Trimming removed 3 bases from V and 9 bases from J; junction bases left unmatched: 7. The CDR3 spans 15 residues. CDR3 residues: CASSSTGQGFNVLTF. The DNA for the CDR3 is TGTGCCAGCAGCTCGACGGGACAGGGCTTCAACGTCCTGACTTTC.

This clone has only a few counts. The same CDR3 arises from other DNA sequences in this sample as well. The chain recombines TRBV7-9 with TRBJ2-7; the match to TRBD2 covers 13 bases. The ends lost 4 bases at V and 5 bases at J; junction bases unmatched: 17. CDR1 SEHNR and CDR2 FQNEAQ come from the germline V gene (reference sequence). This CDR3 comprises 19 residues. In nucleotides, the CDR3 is TGTGCCAGCAGCTCCACGACAGGACTAGCGGGAGTAGGTCGGAACGAGCAGTACTTC. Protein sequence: CASSSTTGLAGVGRNEQYF.

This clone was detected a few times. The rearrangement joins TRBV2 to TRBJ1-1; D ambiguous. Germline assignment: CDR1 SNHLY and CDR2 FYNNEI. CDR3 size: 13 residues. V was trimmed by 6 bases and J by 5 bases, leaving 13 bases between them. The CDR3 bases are TGTGCCAGCAGCCCGGAATGGGGAACTGAAGCTTTCTTT. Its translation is CASSPEWGTEAFF.

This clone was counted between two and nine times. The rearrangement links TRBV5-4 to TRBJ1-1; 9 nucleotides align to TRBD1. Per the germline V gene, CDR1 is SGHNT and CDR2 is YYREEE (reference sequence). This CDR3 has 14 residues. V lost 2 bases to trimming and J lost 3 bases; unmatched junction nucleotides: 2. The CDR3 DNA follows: TGTGCCAGCAGCTTAACAGGGGGCCACACTGAAGCTTTCTTT. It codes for CASSLTGGHTEAFF.

CDR3 coding DNA: TGTGCCTGGAGAATAGCGGGAGCCTACGAGCAGTACTTC. This gives the protein CAWRIAGAYEQYF. The chain couples TRBV30 to TRBJ2-7, with 9 positions matching TRBD2. CDR1 is GTSNPN and CDR2 is SVGIG in the germline V gene (reference sequence). There are 13 residues in the CDR3. Trimming took 3 bases from V and 2 from J; bases not matched to a gene: 2.

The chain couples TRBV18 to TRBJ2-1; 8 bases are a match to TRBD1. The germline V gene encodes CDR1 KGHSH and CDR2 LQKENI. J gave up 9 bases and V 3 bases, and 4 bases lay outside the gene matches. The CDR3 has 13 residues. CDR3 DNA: TGTGCCAGCTCACCGGACAGGGTGGGTGAGCAGTTCTTC. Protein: CASSPDRVGEQFF.

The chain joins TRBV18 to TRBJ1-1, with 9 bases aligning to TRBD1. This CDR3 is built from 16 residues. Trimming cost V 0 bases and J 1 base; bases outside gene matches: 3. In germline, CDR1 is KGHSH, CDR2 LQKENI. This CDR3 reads CASSPPTGGRNTEAFF. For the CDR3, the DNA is TGTGCCAGCTCACCACCGACAGGGGGTCGGAACACTGAAGCTTTCTTT. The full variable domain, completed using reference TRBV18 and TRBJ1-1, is NAGVMQNPRHLVRRRGQEARLRCSPMKGHSHVYWYRQLPEEGLKFMVYLQKENIIDESGMPKERFSAEFPKEGPSILRIQQVVRGDSAAYFCASSPPTGGRNTEAFFGQGTRLTVV.

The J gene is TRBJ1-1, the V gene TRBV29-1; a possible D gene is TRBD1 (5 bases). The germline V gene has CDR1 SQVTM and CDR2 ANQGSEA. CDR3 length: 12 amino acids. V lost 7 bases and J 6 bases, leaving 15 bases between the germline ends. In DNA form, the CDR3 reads TGCAGCGCAGGGAGAGGGGTTGCTGAAGCTTTCTTT. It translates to CSAGRGVAEAFF.

The CDR3 DNA reads TGTGCCAGCTCCCAAACAGACTCTGGGGCCAACGTCCTGACTTTC. The encoded protein is CASSQTDSGANVLTF. V and J are TRBV18 and TRBJ2-6; no reliable D call. Germline-derived CDR1 and CDR2 are KGHSH and LQKENI. The CDR3 is 15 residues long. V lost 6 bases to trimming and J lost 0 bases, with 9 bases between them.

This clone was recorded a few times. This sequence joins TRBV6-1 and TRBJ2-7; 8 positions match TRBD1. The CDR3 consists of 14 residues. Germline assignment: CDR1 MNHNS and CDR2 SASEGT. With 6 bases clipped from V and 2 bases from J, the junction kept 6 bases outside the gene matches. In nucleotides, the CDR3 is TGTGCCAGCAGCGCGGACAGGGTCACCTACGAGCAGTACTTC. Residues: CASSADRVTYEQYF.

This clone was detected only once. CDR3 region: CASSMRKVAGATDEQFF. The CDR3 nucleotides are TGTGCCAGTAGTATGAGGAAGGTGGCGGGAGCTACGGATGAGCAGTTCTTC. This chain uses TRBV19 with TRBJ2-1, with TRBD2 matching 7 bases. V trimming: 3 bases; J trimming: 8 bases; junction bases outside the gene matches: 16. The CDR3 covers 17 residues. The germline V gene encodes CDR1 LNHDA and CDR2 SQIVND (reference sequence).

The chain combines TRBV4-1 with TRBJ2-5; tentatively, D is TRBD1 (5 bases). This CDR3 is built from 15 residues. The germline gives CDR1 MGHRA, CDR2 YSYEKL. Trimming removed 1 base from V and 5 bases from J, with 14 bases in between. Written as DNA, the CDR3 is TGCGCCAGCAGCCAAGCGAGTCAGGGCATCGAGACCCAGTACTTC. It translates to CASSQASQGIETQYF.

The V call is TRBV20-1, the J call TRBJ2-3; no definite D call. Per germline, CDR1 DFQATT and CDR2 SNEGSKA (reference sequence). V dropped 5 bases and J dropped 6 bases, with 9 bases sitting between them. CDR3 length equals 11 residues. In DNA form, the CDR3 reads TGCAGTGCTTCCAATCTGGATACGCAGTATTTT. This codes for CSASNLDTQYF.

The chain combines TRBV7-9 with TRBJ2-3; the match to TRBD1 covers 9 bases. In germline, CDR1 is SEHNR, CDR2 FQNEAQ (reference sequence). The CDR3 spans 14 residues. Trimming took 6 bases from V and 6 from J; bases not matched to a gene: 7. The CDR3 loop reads CASSPGQGWDTQYF. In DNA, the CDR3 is TGTGCCAGCAGTCCAGGACAGGGGTGGGATACGCAGTATTTT.

The CDR3 reads CASSPRGQTYNEQFF. The CDR3 DNA reads as TGTGCCAGCAGTCCCAGGGGGCAAACCTACAATGAGCAGTTCTTC. The gene calls are TRBV28 and TRBJ2-1; 8 bases agree with TRBD1. The J segment lost 2 bases and the V segment lost 5 bases, leaving 5 bases of the junction unmatched. CDR3 length: 15 residues. CDR1 is MDHEN and CDR2 is SYDVKM in the germline V gene.

The CDR3 DNA is TGCAGCGTTGAAGATCCATGGAAAAGGGAGCTGTTTTTT. Encoded protein: CSVEDPWKRELFF. This sequence joins TRBV29-1 and TRBJ2-2; unclear D gene. Trimming took off 0 bases at V and 9 bases at J, with 11 bases between the two ends. The CDR3 totals 13 residues. Germline V gene data show CDR1 as SQVTM and CDR2 as ANQGSEA.

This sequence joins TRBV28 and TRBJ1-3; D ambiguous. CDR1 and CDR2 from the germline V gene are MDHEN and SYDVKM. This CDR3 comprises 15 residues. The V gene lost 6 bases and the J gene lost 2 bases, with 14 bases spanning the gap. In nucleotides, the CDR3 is TGTGCCAGCAGCTCCCCATCCGGGGCTGGAAACACCATATATTTT. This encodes CASSSPSGAGNTIYF.